The 20 T cell receptor beta chains reported below all come from one sample, sequenced in a study of Ad26.COV2.S vaccination and SARS-CoV-2 variants. Treatment defined: around 19 received Ad26.COV2.S at low or high dose, single or two shots; about 5 received placebo; per-sample allocation not given. Samples analyzed were those drawn on day 63 after the first vaccine or placebo injection. Data came from immunoSEQ multiplex PCR; TCRdb stores just in-frame clones and leaves some out. The table lists 300,000 to 400,000 clones, around 89% of them singletons, with roughly 5% in the top ten. The sample in question was peripheral blood, obtained in a trial of Ad26.COV2.S vaccine versus placebo. These receptors all stem from a person aged 18 to 59 who received the Ad26.COV2.S COVID-19 vaccine or a placebo.

The chain is built from TRBV19 and TRBJ1-5, with 9 bases matching TRBD1. CDR3 length: 15 residues. J gave up 5 bases and V 7 bases, and 9 bases lay outside the gene matches. Germline V gene lookup returns CDR1 LNHDA and CDR2 SQIVND (reference sequence). CDR3 residues: CASMPGTGYDQPQHF. DNA of the CDR3: TGTGCCAGTATGCCGGGGACAGGGTATGATCAGCCCCAGCATTTT.

The rearrangement links TRBV7-2 to TRBJ1-2; 7 positions match TRBD1. CDR1 and CDR2 (germline): SGHTA, FQGNSA. This CDR3 has 15 residues. V was clipped by 5 bases and J by 4 bases; unmatched bases: 10. The CDR3 region has the DNA TGTGCCAGCAGCCCGACAGGGTGGGGTGGCTATGGCTACACCTTC. It specifies CASSPTGWGGYGYTF.

The chain recombines TRBV24-1 with TRBJ2-1; 9 nucleotides align to TRBD1. The germline gives CDR1 KGHDR, CDR2 SFDVKD. This CDR3 is built from 14 residues. J lost 7 bases, V lost 6 bases, and 6 bases had no gene match. The chain's CDR3 is CATSSRDRVNEQFF. CDR3 in DNA: TGTGCCACCAGTTCCCGGGACAGGGTGAATGAGCAGTTCTTC.

In regard to this clone: Different DNA sequences within this sample yield the same CDR3. The rearrangement links TRBV12-3 or TRBV12-4 to TRBJ2-3; D gene uncertain. CDR3 length equals 13 residues. The ends were cut back, 3 bases at V and 0 bases at J, with 4 bases in the middle. The CDR3: CASSFDSTDTQYF. CDR3 nucleotide sequence: TGTGCCAGCAGTTTTGACAGCACAGATACGCAGTATTTT.

The chain carries TRBV27 and TRBJ1-3, with 8 bases identical to TRBD1. The CDR3 length is 15 residues. In germline, CDR1 is MNHEY, CDR2 SMNVEV (reference sequence). The ends lost 5 bases at V and 0 bases at J; junction bases unmatched: 3. The CDR3, as DNA: TGTGCCAGCAGTGTAACAGGGGGCTCTGGAAACACCATATATTTT. The encoded protein is CASSVTGGSGNTIYF.

The chain has TRBV11-2 and TRBJ2-7, with 12 bases matching TRBD1. This CDR3 has 15 residues. Germline V gives CDR1 SGHAT, CDR2 FQNNGV. The V gene end was trimmed by 4 bases and the J gene end by 3 bases; junction bases not matched to a gene: 4. CDR3 residues: CASSSGTGGYYEQYF. The CDR3 region has the DNA TGTGCCAGCAGCTCCGGGACAGGGGGCTACTACGAGCAGTACTTC.

V usage is TRBV5-1 and J usage is TRBJ2-1; D might be TRBD2 (6 bases). The CDR3 is 15 amino acids. In germline, CDR1 is SGHRS, CDR2 YFSETQ. V lost 4 bases to trimming and J lost 8 bases, with 19 bases between them. CDR3: CASSLEGTLSDEQFF. CDR3 sequence (DNA): TGCGCCAGCAGCCTGGAGGGGACGTTGAGCGATGAGCAGTTCTTC. The entire variable domain, with the rest obtained from reference TRBV5-1 and TRBJ2-1, is as follows: KAGVTQTPRYLIKTRGQQVTLSCSPISGHRSVSWYQQTPGQGLQFLFEYFSETQRNKGNFPGRFSGRQFSNSRSEMNVSTLELGDSALYLCASSLEGTLSDEQFFGPGTRLTVL.

V is TRBV4-1 and J is TRBJ1-2; maybe TRBD1 (5 bases). V was pared by 2 bases and J by 7 bases, with 11 bases between. Looked up from germline, CDR1 is MGHRA and CDR2 is YSYEKL. This CDR3 contains 13 residues. CDR3 loop: CASSQIGGLGYTF. The CDR3 DNA is TGCGCCAGCAGCCAAATTGGGGGTCTTGGCTACACCTTC.

The rearrangement joins TRBV24-1 to TRBJ2-2; D is uncertain. The CDR3 covers 14 residues. In germline, CDR1 is KGHDR, CDR2 SFDVKD. Trimming left V 4 bases short and J 0 bases short, with 5 bases between. The CDR3 sequence is CATSETSNTGELFF. As DNA, the CDR3 is TGTGCCACCAGTGAGACGTCGAACACCGGGGAGCTGTTTTTT.

This clone is a singleton in its sample. The V and J genes are TRBV4-2 and TRBJ2-7; 14 bases match TRBD2. Per the germline V gene, CDR1 is LGHNA and CDR2 is YNFKEQ. This CDR3 has 18 amino acids. The ends lost 4 bases at V and 0 bases at J; junction bases unmatched: 8. The CDR3 DNA reads as TGTGCCAGCAGCCGCGATACCGGGACTAGCGGGAGCTCCTACGAGCAGTACTTC. Translation: CASSRDTGTSGSSYEQYF.

The genes are TRBV5-1 and TRBJ2-1, with TRBD1 matching 8 bases. Germline CDR1 is SGHRS and CDR2 is YFSETQ. V shed 4 bases, J shed 8 bases, and the junction held 11 bases outside the gene matches. This CDR3 is built from 15 residues. The CDR3 reads CASSPRQGFVDEQFF. Written as DNA, the CDR3 is TGCGCCAGCAGCCCTAGACAGGGGTTTGTGGATGAGCAGTTCTTC.

This chain connects TRBV28 to TRBJ2-1; 7 bases line up with TRBD1. Germline lookup yields CDR1 MDHEN and CDR2 SYDVKM. Trimming cost V 5 bases and J 5 bases; bases outside gene matches: 9. The CDR3 spans 15 residues. Here the CDR3 DNA reads TGTGCCAGCAGTCCAGTGGGACAGCATGACAATGAGCAGTTCTTC. Its translation: CASSPVGQHDNEQFF.

The chain couples TRBV5-1 to TRBJ2-7; perhaps TRBD1 as D (6 bases). This CDR3 has 14 residues. The germline V gene encodes CDR1 SGHRS and CDR2 YFSETQ. Trimming shortened V by 4 bases and J by 0 bases, and 11 bases separated the two germline ends. The CDR3, as DNA: TGCGCCAGCAGCACGGTGACAGGCTCCTACGAGCAGTACTTC. This sequence encodes CASSTVTGSYEQYF.

J is TRBJ1-1 and V is TRBV27; D is unresolved. Trimming cost V 6 bases and J 1 base, with 12 bases left between them. CDR1 MNHEY and CDR2 SMNVEV come from the germline V gene (reference sequence). This CDR3 has 14 amino acids. CDR3 protein: CASRNAGTNTEAFF. In DNA form, the CDR3 reads TGTGCCAGCAGAAACGCGGGCACGAACACTGAAGCTTTCTTT.

This chain links TRBV11-2 with TRBJ2-2; D unresolved. Germline V gene lookup returns CDR1 SGHAT and CDR2 FQNNGV. The CDR3 has 13 residues. V was shortened by 5 bases and J by 6 bases, with 10 bases between the two germline ends. The chain's CDR3 is CASSLTPSGELFF. CDR3 sequence (DNA): TGTGCCAGCAGCCTGACCCCATCCGGGGAGCTGTTTTTT.

The V call is TRBV9, the J call TRBJ2-1; TRBD2 agrees at 7 bases. Germline V gene lookup returns CDR1 SGDLS and CDR2 YYNGEE. The CDR3 consists of 15 residues. Germline trimming cut 0 bases from V and 1 base from J; bases unmatched to any gene: 1. The CDR3 coding sequence is TGTGCCAGCAGCGTAGGGGAGGGTTCCTACAATGAGCAGTTCTTC. It codes for CASSVGEGSYNEQFF.

The V call is TRBV5-1, the J call TRBJ1-3; TRBD1 aligns across 8 bases. The germline CDR1 and CDR2 sequences are SGHRS and YFSETQ. V lost 4 bases, J lost 0 bases, and 6 bases stayed unmatched. This CDR3 is 16 amino acids long. This chain's CDR3 is CASSPGQVDSGNTIYF. The CDR3 DNA reads TGCGCCAGCAGCCCGGGACAGGTTGACTCTGGAAACACCATATATTTT.

The chain combines TRBV6-1 with TRBJ2-7; a weak D match, TRBD2 (6 bases). The V and J ends lost 4 bases and 5 bases respectively, with 21 bases between them. The germline gives CDR1 MNHNS, CDR2 SASEGT. CDR3 length: 16 residues. In nucleotides, the CDR3 is TGTGCCAGCAGTGCGGGAGTGGGTGATGAAGTCCACGAGCAGTACTTC. Translated: CASSAGVGDEVHEQYF.

This clone showed up just once. The chain uses TRBV4-1 and TRBJ1-4; D is ambiguous. The CDR3 extends over 18 amino acids. The V and J ends lost 0 bases and 0 bases respectively, with 14 bases between them. The germline gives CDR1 MGHRA, CDR2 YSYEKL. CDR3 in amino acids: CASSQDRAEASTNEKLFF. CDR3 bases: TGCGCCAGCAGCCAAGATAGGGCGGAGGCCTCAACTAATGAAAAACTGTTTTTT.

The genes are TRBV10-3 and TRBJ2-1; TRBD2 agrees at 11 bases. The CDR3 runs to 18 residues. CDR1 and CDR2 (germline): ENHRY, SYGVKD. J gave up 3 bases and V 6 bases, and 13 bases lay outside the gene matches. Here the CDR3 reads CAISGLAGLSAGYNEQFF. In DNA form, the CDR3 reads TGTGCCATCAGCGGACTAGCGGGCCTTTCGGCCGGCTACAATGAGCAGTTCTTC.